The sequence of this T cell receptor (beta chain) was determined in a study of blood T cell repertoires in COVID-19. Study information: Collection of acute and convalescent COVID-19 samples took place in the United States, Italy and Spain. T cells, B-cell-depleted T cells, or PBMCs provided the cDNA or gDNA that served as material.

CDR1 ENHRY and CDR2 SYGVKD come from the germline V gene. This CDR3 is 14 amino acids long. Trimming left V 6 bases short and J 1 base short, with 12 bases between. Authors' data handling: From reference gene primer amplification, estimates of nucleated cell counts were derived. TCRdb keeps only in-frame clones here, not all; method: immunoSEQ multiplex PCR. V, J and clone size are taken as reported in that table, and D and trimming were inferred from the DNA itself. The repertoire holds roughly 120,000 clones, with nearly 80% as singletons. The sequenced sample was peripheral blood. The chain joins TRBV10-3 to TRBJ1-1; tentative D call: TRBD1 (6 bases). This sequence was found in a woman older than 75 with active or convalescent COVID-19. CDR3 nucleotides: TGTGCCATCAGACCACGGACAGCGAACACTGAAGCTTTCTTT. This encodes CAIRPRTANTEAFF.